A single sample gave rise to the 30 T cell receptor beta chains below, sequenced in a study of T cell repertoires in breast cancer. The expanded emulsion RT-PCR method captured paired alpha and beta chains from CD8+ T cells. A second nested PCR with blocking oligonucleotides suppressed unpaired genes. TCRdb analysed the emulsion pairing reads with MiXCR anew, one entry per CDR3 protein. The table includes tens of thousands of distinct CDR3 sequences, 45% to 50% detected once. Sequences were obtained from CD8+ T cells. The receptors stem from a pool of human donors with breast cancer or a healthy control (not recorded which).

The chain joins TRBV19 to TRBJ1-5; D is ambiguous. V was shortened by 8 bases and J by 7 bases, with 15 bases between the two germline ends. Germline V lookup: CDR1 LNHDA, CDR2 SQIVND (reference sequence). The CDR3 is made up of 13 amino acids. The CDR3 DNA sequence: TGTGCCAGTTTGGCATGGGTTGGGCAGCCCCAGCATTTT. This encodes CASLAWVGQPQHF. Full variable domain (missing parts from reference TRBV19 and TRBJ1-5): DGGITQSPKYLFRKEGQNVTLSCEQNLNHDAMYWYRQDPGQGLRLIYYSQIVNDFQKGDIAEGYSVSREKKESFPLTVTSAQKNPTAFYLCASLAWVGQPQHFGDGTRLSIL.

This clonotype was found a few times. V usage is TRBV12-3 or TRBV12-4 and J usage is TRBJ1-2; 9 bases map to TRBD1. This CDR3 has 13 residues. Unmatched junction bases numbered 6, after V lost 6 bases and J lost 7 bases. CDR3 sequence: CASSQGTGFGYTF. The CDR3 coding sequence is TGTGCCAGCAGCCAAGGGACAGGGTTTGGCTACACCTTC.

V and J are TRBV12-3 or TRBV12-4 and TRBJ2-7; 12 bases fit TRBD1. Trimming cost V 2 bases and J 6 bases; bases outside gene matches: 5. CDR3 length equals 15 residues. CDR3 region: CASSLYGTGGAEQYF. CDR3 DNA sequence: TGTGCCAGCAGTTTATATGGGACAGGGGGCGCCGAGCAGTACTTC.

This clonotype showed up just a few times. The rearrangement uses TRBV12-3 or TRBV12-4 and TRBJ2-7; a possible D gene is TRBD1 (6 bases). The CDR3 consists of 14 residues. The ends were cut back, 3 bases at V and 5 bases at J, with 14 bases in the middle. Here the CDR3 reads CASSFFRGSNEQYF. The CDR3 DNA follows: TGTGCCAGCAGTTTTTTCAGGGGTAGTAACGAGCAGTACTTC.

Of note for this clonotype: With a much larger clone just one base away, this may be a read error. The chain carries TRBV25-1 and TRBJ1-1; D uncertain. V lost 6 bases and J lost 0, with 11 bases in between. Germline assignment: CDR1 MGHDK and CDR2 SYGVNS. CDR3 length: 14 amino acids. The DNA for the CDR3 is TGTGCCAGCAGAGAACCCATCCTGAACACTGAAGCTTTCTTT. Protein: CASREPILNTEAFF.

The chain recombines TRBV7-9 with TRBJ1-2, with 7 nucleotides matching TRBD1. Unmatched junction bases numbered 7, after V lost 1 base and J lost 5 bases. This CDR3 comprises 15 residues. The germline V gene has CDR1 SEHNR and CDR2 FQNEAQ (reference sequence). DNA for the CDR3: TGTGCCAGCAGCTTAGGCGGGATACAGGGGTATGGCTACACCTTC. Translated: CASSLGGIQGYGYTF.

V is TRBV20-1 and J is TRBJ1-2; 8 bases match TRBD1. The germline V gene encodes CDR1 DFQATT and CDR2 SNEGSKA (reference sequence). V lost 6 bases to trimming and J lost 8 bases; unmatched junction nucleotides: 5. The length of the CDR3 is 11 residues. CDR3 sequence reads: CSAQGARGYTF. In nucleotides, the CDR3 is TGCAGTGCGCAGGGGGCGCGAGGCTACACCTTC.

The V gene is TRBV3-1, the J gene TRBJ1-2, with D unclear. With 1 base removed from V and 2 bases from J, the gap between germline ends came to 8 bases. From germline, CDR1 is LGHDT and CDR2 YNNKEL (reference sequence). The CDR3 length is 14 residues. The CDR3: CASSQGSVNYGYTF. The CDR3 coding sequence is TGTGCCAGCAGCCAAGGTTCAGTAAACTATGGCTACACCTTC. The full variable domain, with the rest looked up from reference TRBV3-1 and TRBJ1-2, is DTAVSQTPKYLVTQMGNDKSIKCEQNLGHDTMYWYKQDSKKFLKIMFSYNNKELIINETVPNRFSPKSPDKAHLNLHINSLELGDSAVYFCASSQGSVNYGYTFGSGTRLTVV.

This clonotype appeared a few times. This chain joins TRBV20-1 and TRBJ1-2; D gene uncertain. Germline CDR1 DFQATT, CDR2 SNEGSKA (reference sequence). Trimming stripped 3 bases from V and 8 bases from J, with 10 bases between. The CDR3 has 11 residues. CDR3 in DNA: TGCAGTGCTAGTTATCCTGGGGGCTACACCTTC. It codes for CSASYPGGYTF.

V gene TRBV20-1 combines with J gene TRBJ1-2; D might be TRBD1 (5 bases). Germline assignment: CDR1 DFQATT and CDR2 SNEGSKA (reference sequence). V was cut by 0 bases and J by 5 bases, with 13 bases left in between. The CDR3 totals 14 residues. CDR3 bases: TGCAGTGCTAGAGATGGTGGGGCTGCGTATGGCTACACCTTC. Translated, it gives CSARDGGAAYGYTF.

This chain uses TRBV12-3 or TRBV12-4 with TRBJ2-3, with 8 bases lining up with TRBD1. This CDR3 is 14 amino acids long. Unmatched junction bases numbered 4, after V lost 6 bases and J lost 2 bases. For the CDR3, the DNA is TGTGCCAGCAGACGGACAGGGACCACAGATACGCAGTATTTT. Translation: CASRRTGTTDTQYF.

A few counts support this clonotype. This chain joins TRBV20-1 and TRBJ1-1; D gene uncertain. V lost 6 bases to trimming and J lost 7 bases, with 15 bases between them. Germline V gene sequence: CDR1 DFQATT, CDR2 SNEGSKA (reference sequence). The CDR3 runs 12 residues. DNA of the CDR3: TGCAGTGCGGGAAGGAGGAGCGGTGAAGCTTTCTTT. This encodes CSAGRRSGEAFF.

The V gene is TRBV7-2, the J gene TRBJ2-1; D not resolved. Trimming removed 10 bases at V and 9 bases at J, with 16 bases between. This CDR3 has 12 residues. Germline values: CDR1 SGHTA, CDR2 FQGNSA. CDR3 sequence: CATRKGPREQFF. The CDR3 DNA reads TGTGCCACCAGGAAAGGACCTCGTGAGCAGTTCTTC. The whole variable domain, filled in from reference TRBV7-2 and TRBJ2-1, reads GAGVSQSPSNKVTEKGKDVELRCDPISGHTALYWYRQSLGQGLEFLIYFQGNSAPDKSGLPSDRFSAERTGGSVSTLTIQRTQQEDSAVYLCATRKGPREQFFGPGTRLTVL.

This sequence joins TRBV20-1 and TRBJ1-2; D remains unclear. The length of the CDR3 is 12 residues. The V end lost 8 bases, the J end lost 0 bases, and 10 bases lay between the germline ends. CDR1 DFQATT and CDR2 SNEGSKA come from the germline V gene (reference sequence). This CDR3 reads CSMVRPNYGYTF. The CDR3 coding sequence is TGCAGTATGGTGCGTCCTAACTATGGCTACACCTTC.

The CDR3 DNA follows: TGTGCCAGCAGCTTAGCGCGGGGAACTGAAGCTTTCTTT. As protein: CASSLARGTEAFF. The chain couples TRBV11-1 to TRBJ1-1; D gene ambiguous. The germline V gene has CDR1 SGHAT and CDR2 FQDESV (reference sequence). V lost 0 bases, J lost 5 bases, and 7 bases lay in between. This CDR3 is built from 13 residues.

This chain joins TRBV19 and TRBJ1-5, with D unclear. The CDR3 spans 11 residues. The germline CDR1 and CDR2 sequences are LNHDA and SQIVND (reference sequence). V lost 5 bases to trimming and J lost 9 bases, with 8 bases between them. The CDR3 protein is CASSLSGPQHF. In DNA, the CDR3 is TGTGCCAGTAGTCTTTCCGGGCCCCAGCATTTT.

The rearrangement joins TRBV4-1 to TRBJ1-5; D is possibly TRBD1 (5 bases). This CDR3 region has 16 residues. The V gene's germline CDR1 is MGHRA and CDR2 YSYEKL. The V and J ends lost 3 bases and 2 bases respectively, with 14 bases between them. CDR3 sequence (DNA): TGCGCCAGCAGCCAGACGGGGGATTATGGCAATCAGCCCCAGCATTTT. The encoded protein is CASSQTGDYGNQPQHF.

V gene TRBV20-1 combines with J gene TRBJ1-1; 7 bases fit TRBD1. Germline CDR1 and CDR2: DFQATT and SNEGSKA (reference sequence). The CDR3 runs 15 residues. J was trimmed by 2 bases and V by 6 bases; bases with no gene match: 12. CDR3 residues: CSAPIGTDFNTEAFF. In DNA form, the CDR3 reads TGCAGTGCACCTATAGGGACAGATTTTAACACTGAAGCTTTCTTT.

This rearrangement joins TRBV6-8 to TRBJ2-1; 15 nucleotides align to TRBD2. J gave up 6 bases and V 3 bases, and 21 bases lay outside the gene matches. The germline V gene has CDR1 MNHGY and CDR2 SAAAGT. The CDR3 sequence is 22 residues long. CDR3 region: CASSYRIESGLAGGTYFNEQFF. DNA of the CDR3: TGTGCCAGCAGTTATCGTATCGAATCGGGACTAGCGGGGGGAACCTACTTCAATGAGCAGTTCTTC.

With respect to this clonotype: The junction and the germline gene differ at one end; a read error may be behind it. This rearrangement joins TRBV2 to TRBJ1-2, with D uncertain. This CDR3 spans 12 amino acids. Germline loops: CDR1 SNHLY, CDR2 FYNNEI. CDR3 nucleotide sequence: TGTGCCAGTAGTGATCCGGTTTTCGACTACACCTTC. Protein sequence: CASSDPVFDYTF. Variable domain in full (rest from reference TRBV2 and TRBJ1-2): EPEVTQTPSHQVTQMGQEVILRCVPISNHLYFYWYRQILGQKVEFLVSFYNNEISEKSEIFDDQFSVERPDGSNFTLKIRSTKLEDSAMYFCASSDPVFDYTFGSGTRLTVV.

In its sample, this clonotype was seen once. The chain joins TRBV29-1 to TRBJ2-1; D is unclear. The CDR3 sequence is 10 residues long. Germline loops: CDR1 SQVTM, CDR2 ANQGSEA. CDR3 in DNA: TGCGCCTTTATGCACAATGAGCAGTTCTTC. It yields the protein CAFMHNEQFF.

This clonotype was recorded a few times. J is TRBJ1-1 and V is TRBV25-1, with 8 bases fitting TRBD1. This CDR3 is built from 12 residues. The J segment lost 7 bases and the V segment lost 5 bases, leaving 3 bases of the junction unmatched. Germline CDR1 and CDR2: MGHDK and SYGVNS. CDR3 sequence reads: CASSFGQGEAFF. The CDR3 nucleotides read TGTGCCAGCAGTTTTGGACAGGGTGAAGCTTTCTTT.

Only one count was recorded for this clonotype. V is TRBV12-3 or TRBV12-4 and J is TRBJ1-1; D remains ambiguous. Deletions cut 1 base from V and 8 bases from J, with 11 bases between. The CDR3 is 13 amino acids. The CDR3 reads CASSLGQRTEAFF. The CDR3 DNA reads TGTGCCAGCAGTTTAGGGCAGAGAACCGAAGCTTTCTTT.

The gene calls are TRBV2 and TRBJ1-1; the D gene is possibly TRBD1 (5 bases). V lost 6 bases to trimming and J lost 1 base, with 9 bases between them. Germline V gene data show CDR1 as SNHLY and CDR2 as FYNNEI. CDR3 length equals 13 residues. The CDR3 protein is CASRLTGNTEAFF. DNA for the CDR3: TGTGCCAGCAGGCTTACAGGGAACACTGAAGCTTTCTTT.

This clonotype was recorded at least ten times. In DNA form, the CDR3 reads TGTGCCACCGCCCTGGAGTCCACCATATATTTT. Its protein product is CATALESTIYF. The chain has TRBV25-1 and TRBJ1-3, with unresolved D. CDR1 MGHDK and CDR2 SYGVNS come from the germline V gene. The CDR3 length is 11 residues. V shed 10 bases and J shed 9 bases, with 13 bases lying between them.

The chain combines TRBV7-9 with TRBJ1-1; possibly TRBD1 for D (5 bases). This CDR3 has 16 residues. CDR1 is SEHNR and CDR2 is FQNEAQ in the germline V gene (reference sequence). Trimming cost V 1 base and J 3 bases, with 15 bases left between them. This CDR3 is CASSLVAGPVDTEAFF. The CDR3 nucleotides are TGTGCCAGCAGCTTAGTGGCAGGGCCTGTGGACACTGAAGCTTTCTTT.

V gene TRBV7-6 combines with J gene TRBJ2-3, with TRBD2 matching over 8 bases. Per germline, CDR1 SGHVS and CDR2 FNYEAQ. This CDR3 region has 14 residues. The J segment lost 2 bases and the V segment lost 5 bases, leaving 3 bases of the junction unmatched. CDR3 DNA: TGTGCCAGCAGCCATAGCGGGGTCACAGATACGCAGTATTTT. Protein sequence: CASSHSGVTDTQYF.

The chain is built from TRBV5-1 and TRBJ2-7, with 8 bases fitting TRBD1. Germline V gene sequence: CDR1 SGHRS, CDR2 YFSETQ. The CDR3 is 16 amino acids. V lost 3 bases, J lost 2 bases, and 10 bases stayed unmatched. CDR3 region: CASSSAIGQGTYEQYF. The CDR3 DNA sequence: TGCGCCAGCAGCTCGGCCATAGGACAGGGAACCTACGAGCAGTACTTC.

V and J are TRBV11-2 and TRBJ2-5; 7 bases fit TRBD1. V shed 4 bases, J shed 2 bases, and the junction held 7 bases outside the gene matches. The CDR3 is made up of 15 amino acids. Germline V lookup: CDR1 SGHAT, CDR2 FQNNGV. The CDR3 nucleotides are TGTGCCAGCAGCTCATATGGACAGGTTCAAGAGACCCAGTACTTC. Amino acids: CASSSYGQVQETQYF.

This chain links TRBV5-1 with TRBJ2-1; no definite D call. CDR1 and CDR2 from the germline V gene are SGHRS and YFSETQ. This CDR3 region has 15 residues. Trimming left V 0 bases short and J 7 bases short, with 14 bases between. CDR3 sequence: CASSLGTFGRNEQFF. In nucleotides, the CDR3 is TGCGCCAGCAGCTTGGGGACGTTCGGCAGAAATGAGCAGTTCTTC.